This is a list of T cell receptor beta chains from one sample in a study of cytomegalovirus exposure and HLA in healthy donors. The assay was immunoSEQ multiplex PCR, and TCRdb's table has in-frame clones only and misses some. Altogether about 220,000 clones are present, over 80% being singletons, with the ten largest covering over 12%. The sample consisted of PBMCs. These receptors were taken from a woman in her twenties or thirties in good health and CMV-seropositive. CDR3s include the opening cysteine and the closing phenylalanine or tryptophan. A D gene is named only where the DNA matches it firmly.

CDR3 protein	CDR3 DNA	V gene	D gene	J gene
CASSPNLPGHGIYEQYF	TGCGCCAGCAGCCCGAACCTACCGGGACACGGGATATACGAGCAGTACTTC	TRBV4-3	.	TRBJ2-7
CASSLDSHGNTIYF	TGTGCCAGCAGCTTGGACAGCCACGGAAACACCATATATTTT	TRBV5-4	.	TRBJ1-3
CASTLDLYGYTF	TGTGCCAGCACCTTGGACCTTTATGGCTACACCTTC	TRBV28	.	TRBJ1-2
CASRTGTGIGEQYF	TGTGCCAGCAGAACCGGGACAGGGATCGGCGAGCAGTACTTC	TRBV2	TRBD1	TRBJ2-7
CASSESGFSYGYTF	TGCGCCAGCAGTGAAAGTGGCTTTTCCTATGGCTACACCTTC	TRBV10-1	.	TRBJ1-2
CASSPMGLAGDTQYF	TGTGCCAGCAGTCCAATGGGACTAGCGGGAGATACGCAGTATTTT	TRBV2	TRBD2	TRBJ2-3
CAGAGEARGDEQYF	TGTGCCGGAGCCGGCGAGGCTAGGGGTGACGAGCAGTACTTC	TRBV6-5	.	TRBJ2-7
CASSLFSGVSNEQFF	TGTGCCAGCAGCTTATTTTCAGGAGTTAGCAATGAGCAGTTCTTC	TRBV13	.	TRBJ2-1
CSVRDRGLSGYTF	TGCAGCGTACGGGACAGGGGGCTTAGTGGCTACACCTTC	TRBV29-1	TRBD1	TRBJ1-2
CASSENSYTEAFF	TGTGCCAGCAGTGAGAACAGTTACACTGAAGCTTTCTTT	TRBV6-4	.	TRBJ1-1
CASSLANSGITVEQYF	TGTGCCAGCAGCTTAGCGAATAGCGGGATAACTGTCGAGCAGTACTTC	TRBV11-3	TRBD2	TRBJ2-7
CASSLRLAGPPGHHEQFF	TGCGCCAGCAGCCTGCGGCTAGCGGGACCCCCCGGGCACCATGAGCAGTTCTTC	TRBV5-1	TRBD2	TRBJ2-1
CASSQVGRYYNEQFF	TGTGCCAGCAGCCAAGTTGGGAGATATTACAATGAGCAGTTCTTC	TRBV14	.	TRBJ2-1
CAWTQSFTEAFF	TGTGCCTGGACTCAATCCTTCACTGAAGCTTTCTTT	TRBV30	.	TRBJ1-1